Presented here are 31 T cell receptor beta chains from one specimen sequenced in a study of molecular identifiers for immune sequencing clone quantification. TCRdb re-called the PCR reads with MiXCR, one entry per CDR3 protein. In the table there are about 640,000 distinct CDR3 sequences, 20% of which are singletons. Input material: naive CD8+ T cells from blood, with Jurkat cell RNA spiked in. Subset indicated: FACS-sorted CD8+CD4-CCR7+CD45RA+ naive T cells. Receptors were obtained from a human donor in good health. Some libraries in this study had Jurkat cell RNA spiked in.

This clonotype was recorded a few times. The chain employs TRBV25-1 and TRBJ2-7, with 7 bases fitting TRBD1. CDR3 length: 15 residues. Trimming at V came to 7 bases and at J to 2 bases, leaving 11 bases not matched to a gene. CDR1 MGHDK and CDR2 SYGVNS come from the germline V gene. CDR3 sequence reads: CASIPSGDSPYEQYF. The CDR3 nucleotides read TGTGCCAGCATCCCTAGTGGGGACAGCCCCTACGAGCAGTACTTC.

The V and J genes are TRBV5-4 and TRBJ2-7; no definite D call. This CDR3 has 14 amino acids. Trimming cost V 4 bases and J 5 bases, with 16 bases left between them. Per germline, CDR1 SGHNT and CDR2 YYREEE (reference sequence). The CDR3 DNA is TGTGCCAGCAGCGACCTCGGTTTTATCGACGAGCAGTACTTC. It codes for CASSDLGFIDEQYF.

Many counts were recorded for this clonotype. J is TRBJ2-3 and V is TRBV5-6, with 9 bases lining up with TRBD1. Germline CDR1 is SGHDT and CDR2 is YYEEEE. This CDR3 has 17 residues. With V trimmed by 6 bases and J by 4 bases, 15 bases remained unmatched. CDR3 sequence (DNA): TGTGCCAGCACCCTCTTAGCTGGGACAGGGATGGCAGATACGCAGTATTTT. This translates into CASTLLAGTGMADTQYF.

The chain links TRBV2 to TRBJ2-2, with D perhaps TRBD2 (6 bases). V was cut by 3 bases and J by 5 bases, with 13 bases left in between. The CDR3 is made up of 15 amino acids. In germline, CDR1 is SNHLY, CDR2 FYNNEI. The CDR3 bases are TGTGCCAGCAGTGAGGCAGGGCGGGGAACCGGGGAGCTGTTTTTT. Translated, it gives CASSEAGRGTGELFF.

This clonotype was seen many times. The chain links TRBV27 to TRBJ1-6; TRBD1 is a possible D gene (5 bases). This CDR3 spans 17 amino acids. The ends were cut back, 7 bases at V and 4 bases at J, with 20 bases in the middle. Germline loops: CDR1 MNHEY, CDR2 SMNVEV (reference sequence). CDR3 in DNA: TGTGCCAGCATCCGAAGAGGGACGGGACTTTATAATTCACCCCTCCACTTT. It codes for CASIRRGTGLYNSPLHF.

The chain's CDR3 is CASSLDRYRNTEAFF. As DNA, the CDR3 is TGTGCCAGCAGCTTAGACCGGTACAGGAACACTGAAGCTTTCTTT. The chain joins TRBV11-2 to TRBJ1-1; no firm D call. V was clipped by 0 bases and J by 1 base, with 9 bases between them. CDR1 and CDR2 (germline): SGHAT, FQNNGV. The CDR3 extends over 15 amino acids.

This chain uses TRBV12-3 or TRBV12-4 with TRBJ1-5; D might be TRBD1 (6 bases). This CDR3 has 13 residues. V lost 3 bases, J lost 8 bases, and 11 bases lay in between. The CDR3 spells CASSLGRGEPQHF. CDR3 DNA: TGTGCCAGCAGTTTGGGCAGGGGTGAGCCCCAGCATTTT.

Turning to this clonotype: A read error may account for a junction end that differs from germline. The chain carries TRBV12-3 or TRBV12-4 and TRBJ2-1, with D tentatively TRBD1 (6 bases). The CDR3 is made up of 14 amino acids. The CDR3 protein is CASSYRVLGVEQLF. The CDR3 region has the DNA TGTGCCAGCAGTTACAGGGTCCTGGGTGTTGAGCAGCTCTTC.

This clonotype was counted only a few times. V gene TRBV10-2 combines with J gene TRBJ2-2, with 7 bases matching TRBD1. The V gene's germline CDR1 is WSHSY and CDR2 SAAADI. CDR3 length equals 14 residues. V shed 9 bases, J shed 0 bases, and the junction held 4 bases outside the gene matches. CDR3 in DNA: TGCGCCAGTGGACAGGATCCGAACACCGGGGAGCTGTTTTTT. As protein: CASGQDPNTGELFF.

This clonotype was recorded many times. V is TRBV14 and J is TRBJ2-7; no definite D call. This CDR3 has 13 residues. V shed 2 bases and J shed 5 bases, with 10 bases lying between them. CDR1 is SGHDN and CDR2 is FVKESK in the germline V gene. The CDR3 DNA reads TGTGCCAGCAGCCAATTCCGGGCCCACGAGCAGTACTTC. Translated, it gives CASSQFRAHEQYF.

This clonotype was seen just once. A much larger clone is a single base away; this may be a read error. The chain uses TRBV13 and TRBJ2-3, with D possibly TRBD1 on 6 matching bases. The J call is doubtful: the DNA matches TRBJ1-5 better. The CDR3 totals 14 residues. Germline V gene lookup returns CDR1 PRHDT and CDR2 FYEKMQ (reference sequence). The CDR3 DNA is TGTGCCAGCAAGGAAGGCAGGGGCACAGATACGCAGCATTTT. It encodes CASKEGRGTDTQHF.

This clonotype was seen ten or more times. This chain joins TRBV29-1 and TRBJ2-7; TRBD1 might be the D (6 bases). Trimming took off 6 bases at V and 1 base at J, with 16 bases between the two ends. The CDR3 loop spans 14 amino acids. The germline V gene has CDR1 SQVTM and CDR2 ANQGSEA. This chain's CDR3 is CSVDKATGSYEQYF. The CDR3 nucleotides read TGCAGCGTCGATAAAGCGACAGGATCCTACGAGCAGTACTTC.

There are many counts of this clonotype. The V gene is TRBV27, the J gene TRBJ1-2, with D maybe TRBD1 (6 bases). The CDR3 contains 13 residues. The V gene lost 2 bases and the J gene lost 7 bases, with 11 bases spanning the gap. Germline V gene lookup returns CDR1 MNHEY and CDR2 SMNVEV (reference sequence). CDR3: CASSLGGGSGYTF. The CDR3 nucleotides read TGTGCCAGCAGTTTAGGAGGGGGATCTGGCTACACCTTC.

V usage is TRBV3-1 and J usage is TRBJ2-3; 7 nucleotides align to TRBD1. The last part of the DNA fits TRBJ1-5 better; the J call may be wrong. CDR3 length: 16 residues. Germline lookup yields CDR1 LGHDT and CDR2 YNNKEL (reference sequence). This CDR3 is CASSQDLSFGTDTQHF. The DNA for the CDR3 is TGTGCCAGCAGCCAAGATTTGAGTTTTGGGACAGATACGCAGCATTTT.

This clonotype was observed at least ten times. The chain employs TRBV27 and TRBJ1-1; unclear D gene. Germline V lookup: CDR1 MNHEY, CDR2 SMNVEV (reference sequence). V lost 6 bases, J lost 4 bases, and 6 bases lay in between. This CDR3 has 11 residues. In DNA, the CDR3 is TGTGCCAGCAGCTTCGGCACTGAAGCTTTCTTT. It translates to CASSFGTEAFF.

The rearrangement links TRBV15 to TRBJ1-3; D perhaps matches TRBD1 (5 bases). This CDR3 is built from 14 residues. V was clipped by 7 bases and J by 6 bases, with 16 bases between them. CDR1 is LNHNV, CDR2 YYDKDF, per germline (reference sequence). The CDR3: CATTDRGEENTIYF. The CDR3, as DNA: TGTGCCACCACCGACAGAGGAGAGGAAAACACCATATATTTT. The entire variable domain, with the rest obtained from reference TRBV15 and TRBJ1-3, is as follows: DAMVIQNPRYQVTQFGKPVTLSCSQTLNHNVMYWYQQKSSQAPKLLFHYYDKDFNNEADTPDNFQSRRPNTSFCFLDIRSPGLGDTAMYLCATTDRGEENTIYFGEGSWLTVV.

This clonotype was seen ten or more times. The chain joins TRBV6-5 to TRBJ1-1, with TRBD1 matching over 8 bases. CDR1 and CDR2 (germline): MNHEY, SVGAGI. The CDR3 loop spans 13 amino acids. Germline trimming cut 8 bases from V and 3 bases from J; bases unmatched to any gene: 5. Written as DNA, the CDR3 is TGTGCCAGCGCGACAGGGGTCTACACTGAAGCTTTCTTT. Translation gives CASATGVYTEAFF.

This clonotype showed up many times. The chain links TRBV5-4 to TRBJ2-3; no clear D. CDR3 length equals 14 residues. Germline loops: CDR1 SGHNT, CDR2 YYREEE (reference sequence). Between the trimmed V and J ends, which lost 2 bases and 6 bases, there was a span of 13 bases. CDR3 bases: TGTGCCAGCAGCTTAGAAGCTCCACACGATACGCAGTATTTT. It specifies CASSLEAPHDTQYF.

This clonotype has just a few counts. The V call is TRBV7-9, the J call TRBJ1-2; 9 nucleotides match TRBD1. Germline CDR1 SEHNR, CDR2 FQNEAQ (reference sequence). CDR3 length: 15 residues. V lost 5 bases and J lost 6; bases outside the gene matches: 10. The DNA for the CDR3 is TGTGCCAGCAGCCTAGAGGGACAGGGAGTAAATGGCTACACCTTC. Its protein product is CASSLEGQGVNGYTF.

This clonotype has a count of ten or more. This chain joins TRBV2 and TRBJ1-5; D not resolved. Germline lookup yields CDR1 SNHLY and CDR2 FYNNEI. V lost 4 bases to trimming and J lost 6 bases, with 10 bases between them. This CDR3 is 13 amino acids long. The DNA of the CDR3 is TGTGCCAGCAGTGTTGGTGGGCCTCAGCCCCAGCATTTT. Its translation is CASSVGGPQPQHF. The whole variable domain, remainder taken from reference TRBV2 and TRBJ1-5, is EPEVTQTPSHQVTQMGQEVILRCVPISNHLYFYWYRQILGQKVEFLVSFYNNEISEKSEIFDDQFSVERPDGSNFTLKIRSTKLEDSAMYFCASSVGGPQPQHFGDGTRLSIL.

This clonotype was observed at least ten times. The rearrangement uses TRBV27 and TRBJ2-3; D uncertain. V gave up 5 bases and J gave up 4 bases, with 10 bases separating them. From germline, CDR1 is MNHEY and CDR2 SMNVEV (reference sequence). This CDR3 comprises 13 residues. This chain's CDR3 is CASSETPADTQYF. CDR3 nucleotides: TGTGCCAGCAGTGAAACCCCCGCAGATACGCAGTATTTT.

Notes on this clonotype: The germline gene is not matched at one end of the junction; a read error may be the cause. The CDR3 region has the DNA TGTGCCAGCGGTTTTTCGGTACCAGGCGATGGCTACACCTTC. Its translation is CASGFSVPGDGYTF. V and J are TRBV12-3 or TRBV12-4 and TRBJ1-2, with D unresolved. CDR3 length: 14 amino acids.

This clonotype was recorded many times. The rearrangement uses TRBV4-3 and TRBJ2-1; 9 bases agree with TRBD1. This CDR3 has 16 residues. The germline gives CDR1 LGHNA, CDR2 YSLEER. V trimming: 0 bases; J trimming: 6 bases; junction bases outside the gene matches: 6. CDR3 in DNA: TGCGCCAGCAGCCAAGATTTGGGGGACAGGGTCAATGAGCAGTTCTTC. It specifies CASSQDLGDRVNEQFF.

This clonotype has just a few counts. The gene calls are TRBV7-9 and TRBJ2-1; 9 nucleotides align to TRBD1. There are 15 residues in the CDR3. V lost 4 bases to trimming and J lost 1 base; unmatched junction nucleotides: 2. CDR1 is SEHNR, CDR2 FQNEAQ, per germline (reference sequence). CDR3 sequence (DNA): TGTGCCAGCAGCTCCGGACAGGGGTCCTACAATGAGCAGTTCTTC. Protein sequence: CASSSGQGSYNEQFF.

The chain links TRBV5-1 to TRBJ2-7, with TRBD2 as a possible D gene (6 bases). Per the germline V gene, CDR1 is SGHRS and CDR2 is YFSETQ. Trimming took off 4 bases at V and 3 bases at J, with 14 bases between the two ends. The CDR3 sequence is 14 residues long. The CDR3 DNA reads TGCGCCAGCAGCGGGAGGATGGGGGGCTACGAGCAGTACTTC. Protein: CASSGRMGGYEQYF.

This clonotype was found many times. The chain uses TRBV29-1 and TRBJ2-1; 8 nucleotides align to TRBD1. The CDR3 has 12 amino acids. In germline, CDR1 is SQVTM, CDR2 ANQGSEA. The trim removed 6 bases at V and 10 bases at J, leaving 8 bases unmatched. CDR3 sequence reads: CSVPHRGLEQFF. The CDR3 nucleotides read TGCAGCGTACCCCACAGGGGGTTGGAGCAGTTCTTC.

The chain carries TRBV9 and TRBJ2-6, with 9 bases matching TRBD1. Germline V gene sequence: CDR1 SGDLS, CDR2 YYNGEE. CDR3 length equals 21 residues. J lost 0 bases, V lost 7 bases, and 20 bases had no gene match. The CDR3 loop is CASCTQTPGQGISSGANVLTF. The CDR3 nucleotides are TGTGCCAGCTGCACGCAGACCCCAGGACAGGGGATTTCCTCTGGGGCCAACGTCCTGACTTTC.

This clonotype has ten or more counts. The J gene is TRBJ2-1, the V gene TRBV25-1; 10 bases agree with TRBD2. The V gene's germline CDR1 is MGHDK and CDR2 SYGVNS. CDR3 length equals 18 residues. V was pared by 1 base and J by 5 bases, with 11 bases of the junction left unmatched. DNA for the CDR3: TGTGCCAGCAGTGAATTCCTTGGTAGGACTAGCGGCAACAATGAGCAGTTCTTC. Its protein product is CASSEFLGRTSGNNEQFF.

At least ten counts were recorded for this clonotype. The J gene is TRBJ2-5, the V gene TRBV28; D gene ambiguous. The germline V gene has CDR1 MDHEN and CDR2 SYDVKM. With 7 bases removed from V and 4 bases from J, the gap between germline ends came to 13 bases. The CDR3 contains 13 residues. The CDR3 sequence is CASNLLGVETQYF. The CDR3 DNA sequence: TGTGCCAGCAACCTCCTCGGAGTAGAGACCCAGTACTTC.

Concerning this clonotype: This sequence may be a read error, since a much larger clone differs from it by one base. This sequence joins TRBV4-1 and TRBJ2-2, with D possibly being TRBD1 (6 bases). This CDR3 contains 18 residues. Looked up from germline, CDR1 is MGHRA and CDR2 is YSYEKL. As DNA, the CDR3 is TGCGCCAGCAGCCAAGATTCTACCGGGACACTGAACACCGGGGAGCAGTTTTTT. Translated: CASSQDSTGTLNTGEQFF.

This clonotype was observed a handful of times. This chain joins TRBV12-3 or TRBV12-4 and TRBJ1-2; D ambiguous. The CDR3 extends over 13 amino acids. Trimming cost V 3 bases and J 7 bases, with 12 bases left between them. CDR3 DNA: TGTGCCAGCAGTTTCACCATCACAAGTGGCTACACCTTC. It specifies CASSFTITSGYTF.